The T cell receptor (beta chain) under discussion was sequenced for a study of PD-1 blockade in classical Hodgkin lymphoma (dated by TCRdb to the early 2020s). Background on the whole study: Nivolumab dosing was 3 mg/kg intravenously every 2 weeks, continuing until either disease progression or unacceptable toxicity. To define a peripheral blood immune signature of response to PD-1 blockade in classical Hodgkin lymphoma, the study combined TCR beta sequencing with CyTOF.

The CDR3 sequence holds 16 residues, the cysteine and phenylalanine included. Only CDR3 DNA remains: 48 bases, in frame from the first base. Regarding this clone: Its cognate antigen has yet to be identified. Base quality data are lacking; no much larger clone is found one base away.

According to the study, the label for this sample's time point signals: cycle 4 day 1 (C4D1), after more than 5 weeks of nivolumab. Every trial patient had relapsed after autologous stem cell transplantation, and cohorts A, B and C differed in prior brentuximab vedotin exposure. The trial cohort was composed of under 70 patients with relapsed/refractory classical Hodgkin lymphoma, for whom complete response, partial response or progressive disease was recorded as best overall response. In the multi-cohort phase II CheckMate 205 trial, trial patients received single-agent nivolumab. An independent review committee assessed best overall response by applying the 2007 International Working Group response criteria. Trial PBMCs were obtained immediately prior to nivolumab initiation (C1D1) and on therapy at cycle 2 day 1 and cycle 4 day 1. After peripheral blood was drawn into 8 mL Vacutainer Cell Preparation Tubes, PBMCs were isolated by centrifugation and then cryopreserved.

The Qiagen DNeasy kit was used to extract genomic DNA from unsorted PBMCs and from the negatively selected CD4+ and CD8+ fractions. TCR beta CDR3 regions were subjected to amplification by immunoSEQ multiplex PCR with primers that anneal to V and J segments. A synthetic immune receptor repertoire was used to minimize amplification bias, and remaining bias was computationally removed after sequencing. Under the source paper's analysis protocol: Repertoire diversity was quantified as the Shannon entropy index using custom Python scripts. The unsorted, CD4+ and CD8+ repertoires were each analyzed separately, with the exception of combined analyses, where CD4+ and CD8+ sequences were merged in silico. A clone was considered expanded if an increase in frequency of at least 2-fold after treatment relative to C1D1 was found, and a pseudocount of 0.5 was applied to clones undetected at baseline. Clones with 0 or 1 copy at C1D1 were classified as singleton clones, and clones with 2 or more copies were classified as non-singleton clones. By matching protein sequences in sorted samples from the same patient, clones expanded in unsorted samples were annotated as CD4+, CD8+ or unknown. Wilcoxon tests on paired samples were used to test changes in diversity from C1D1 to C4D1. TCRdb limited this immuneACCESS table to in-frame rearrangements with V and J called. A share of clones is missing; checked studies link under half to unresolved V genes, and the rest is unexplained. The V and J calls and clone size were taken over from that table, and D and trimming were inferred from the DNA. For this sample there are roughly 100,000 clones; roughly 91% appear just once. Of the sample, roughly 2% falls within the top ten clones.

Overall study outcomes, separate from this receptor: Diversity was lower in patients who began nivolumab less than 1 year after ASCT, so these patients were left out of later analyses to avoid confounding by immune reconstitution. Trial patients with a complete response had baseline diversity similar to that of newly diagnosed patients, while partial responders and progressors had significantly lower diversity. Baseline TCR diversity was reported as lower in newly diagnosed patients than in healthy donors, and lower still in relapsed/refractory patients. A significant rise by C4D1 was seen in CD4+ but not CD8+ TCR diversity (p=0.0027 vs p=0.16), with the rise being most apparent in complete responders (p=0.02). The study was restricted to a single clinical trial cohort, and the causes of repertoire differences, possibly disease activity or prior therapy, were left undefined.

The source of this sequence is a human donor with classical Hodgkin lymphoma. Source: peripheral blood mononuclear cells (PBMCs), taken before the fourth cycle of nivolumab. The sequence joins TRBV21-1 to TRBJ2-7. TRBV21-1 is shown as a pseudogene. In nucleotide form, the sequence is TGTGCCAGCAGCAAAGAGGGGAGGGGGCCAACCTACGAGCAGTACTTC. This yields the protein CASSKEGRGPTYEQYF.